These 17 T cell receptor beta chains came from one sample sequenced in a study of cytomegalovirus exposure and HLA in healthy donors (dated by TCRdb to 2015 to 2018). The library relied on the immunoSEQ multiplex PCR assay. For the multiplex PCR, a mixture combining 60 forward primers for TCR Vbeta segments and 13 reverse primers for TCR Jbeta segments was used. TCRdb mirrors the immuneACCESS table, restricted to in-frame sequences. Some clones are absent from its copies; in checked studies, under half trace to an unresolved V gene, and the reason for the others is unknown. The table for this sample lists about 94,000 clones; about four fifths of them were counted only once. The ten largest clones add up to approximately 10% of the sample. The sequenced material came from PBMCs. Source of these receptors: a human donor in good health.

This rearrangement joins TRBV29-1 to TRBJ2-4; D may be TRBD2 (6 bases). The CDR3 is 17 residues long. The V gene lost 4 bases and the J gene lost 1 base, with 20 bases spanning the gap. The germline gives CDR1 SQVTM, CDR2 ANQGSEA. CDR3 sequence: CSVVAGWNGVAKNIQYF. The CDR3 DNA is TGCAGCGTTGTCGCGGGATGGAATGGTGTTGCCAAAAACATTCAGTACTTC.

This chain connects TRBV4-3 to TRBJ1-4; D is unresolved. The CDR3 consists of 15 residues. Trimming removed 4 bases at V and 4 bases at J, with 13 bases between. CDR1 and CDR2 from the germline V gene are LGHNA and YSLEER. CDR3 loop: CASSPQRRVNEKLFF. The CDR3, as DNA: TGCGCCAGCAGCCCCCAGAGGAGGGTTAATGAAAAACTGTTTTTT.

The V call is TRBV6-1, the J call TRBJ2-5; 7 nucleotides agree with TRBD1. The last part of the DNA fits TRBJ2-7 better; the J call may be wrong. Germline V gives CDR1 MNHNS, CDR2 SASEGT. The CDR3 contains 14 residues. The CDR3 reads CASSEIRGQDEQYF. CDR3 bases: TGTGCCAGCAGTGAAATAAGGGGGCAGGACGAGCAGTACTTC.

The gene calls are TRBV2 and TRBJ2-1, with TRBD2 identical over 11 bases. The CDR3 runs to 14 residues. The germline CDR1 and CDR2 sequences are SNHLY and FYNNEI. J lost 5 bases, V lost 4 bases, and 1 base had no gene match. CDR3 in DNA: TGTGCCAGCAGTGGACTAGCGGGGCACAATGAGCAGTTCTTC. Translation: CASSGLAGHNEQFF.

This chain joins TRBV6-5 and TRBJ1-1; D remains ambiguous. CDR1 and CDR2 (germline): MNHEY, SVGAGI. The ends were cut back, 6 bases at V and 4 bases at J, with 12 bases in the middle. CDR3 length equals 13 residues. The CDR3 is CASSLLRSTEAFF. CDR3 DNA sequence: TGTGCCAGCAGCCTCCTCCGTAGCACTGAAGCTTTCTTT.

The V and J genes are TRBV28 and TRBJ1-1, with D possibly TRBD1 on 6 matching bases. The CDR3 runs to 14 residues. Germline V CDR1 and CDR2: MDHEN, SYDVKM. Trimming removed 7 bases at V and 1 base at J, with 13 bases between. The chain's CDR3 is CASTWGGPNTEAFF. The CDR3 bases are TGTGCCAGCACCTGGGGGGGCCCGAACACTGAAGCTTTCTTT.

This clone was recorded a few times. The CDR3 DNA follows: TGTGCCAGCAGCCTGGGGGGGGCCTCCCCGGAGACCCAGTACTTC. Amino acids: CASSLGGASPETQYF. V gene TRBV7-3 combines with J gene TRBJ2-5; a weak D match, TRBD2 (7 bases). CDR1 is SGHTA and CDR2 is FQGTGA in the germline V gene. This CDR3 comprises 15 residues. V lost 5 bases and J lost 5, with 18 bases in between.

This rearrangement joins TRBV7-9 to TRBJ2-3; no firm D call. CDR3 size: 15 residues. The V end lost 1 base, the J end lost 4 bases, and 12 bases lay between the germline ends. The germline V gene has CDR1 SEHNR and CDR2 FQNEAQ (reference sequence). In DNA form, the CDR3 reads TGTGCCAGCAGCTTAGGATCCCCGGTGGCAGATACGCAGTATTTT. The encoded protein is CASSLGSPVADTQYF.

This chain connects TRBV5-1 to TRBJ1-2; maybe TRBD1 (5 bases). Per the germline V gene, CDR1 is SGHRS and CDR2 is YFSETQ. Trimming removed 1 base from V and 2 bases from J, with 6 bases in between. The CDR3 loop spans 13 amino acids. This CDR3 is CASSLNRNYGYTF. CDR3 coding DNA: TGCGCCAGCAGCTTGAACAGGAACTATGGCTACACCTTC.

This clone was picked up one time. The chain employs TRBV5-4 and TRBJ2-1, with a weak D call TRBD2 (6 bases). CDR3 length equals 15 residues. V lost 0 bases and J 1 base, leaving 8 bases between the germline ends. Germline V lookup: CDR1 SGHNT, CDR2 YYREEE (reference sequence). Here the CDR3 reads CASSLGGESYNEQFF. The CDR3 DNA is TGTGCCAGCAGCTTGGGGGGGGAGTCCTACAATGAGCAGTTCTTC.

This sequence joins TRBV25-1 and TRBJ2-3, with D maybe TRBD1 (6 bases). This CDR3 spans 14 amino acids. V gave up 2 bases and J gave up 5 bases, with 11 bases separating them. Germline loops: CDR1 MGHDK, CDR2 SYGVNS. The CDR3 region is CASSEEGTIDTQYF. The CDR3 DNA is TGTGCCAGCAGTGAAGAGGGGACAATAGATACGCAGTATTTT.

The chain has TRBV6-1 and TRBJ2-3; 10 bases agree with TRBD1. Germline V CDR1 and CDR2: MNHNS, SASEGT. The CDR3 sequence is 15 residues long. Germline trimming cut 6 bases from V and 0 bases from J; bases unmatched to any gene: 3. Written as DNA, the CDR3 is TGTGCCAGCAGCGGACAGGGGGGGAGCACAGATACGCAGTATTTT. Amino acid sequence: CASSGQGGSTDTQYF.

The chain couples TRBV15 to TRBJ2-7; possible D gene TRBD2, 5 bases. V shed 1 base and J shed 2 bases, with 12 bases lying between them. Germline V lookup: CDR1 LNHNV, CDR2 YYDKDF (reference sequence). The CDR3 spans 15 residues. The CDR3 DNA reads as TGTGCCACCAGCAGAGGAGGGCGAGCACCCTACGAGCAGTACTTC. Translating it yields CATSRGGRAPYEQYF.

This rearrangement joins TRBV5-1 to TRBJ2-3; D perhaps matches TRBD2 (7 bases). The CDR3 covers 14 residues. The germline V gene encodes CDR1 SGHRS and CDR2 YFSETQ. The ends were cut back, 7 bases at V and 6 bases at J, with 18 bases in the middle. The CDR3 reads CASGLGGGADTQYF. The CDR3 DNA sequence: TGCGCCAGCGGGCTAGGAGGGGGGGCCGATACGCAGTATTTT.

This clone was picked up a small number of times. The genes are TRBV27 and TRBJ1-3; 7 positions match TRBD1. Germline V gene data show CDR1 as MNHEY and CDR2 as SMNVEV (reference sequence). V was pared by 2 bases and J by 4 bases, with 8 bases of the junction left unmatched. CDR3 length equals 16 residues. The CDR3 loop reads CASSLTPPGQGNTIYF. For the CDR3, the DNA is TGTGCCAGCAGTTTAACCCCTCCGGGACAGGGAAACACCATATATTTT.

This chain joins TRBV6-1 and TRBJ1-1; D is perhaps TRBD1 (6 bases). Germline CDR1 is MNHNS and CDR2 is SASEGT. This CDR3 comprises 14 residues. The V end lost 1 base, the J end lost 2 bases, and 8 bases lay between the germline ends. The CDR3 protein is CASSEGTANTEAFF. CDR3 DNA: TGTGCCAGCAGTGAAGGGACAGCTAACACTGAAGCTTTCTTT.

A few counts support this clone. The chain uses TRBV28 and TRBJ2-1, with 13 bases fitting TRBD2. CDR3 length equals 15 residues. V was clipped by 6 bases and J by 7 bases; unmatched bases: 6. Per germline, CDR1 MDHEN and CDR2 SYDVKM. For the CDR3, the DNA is TGTGCCAGCAGACTAGCGGGAGGGCCTGGTAATGAGCAGTTCTTC. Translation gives CASRLAGGPGNEQFF. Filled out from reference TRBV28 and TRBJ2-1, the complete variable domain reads DVKVTQSSRYLVKRTGEKVFLECVQDMDHENMFWYRQDPGLGLRLIYFSYDVKMKEKGDIPEGYSVSREKKERFSLILESASTNQTSMYLCASRLAGGPGNEQFFGPGTRLTVL.